One and the same sample provided the 7 T cell receptor beta chains below, sequenced in a study of cytomegalovirus exposure and HLA in healthy donors. The PCR had 60 Vbeta and 13 Jbeta primers. TCRdb keeps only in-frame clones here, not all; method: immunoSEQ multiplex PCR. The sample holds approximately 120,000 clones, roughly 74% seen once. Sequenced material: PBMCs. The receptor set was obtained from a man aged 35 to 55 in good health and CMV-seronegative.

V usage is TRBV5-1 and J usage is TRBJ2-2; D perhaps matches TRBD1 (7 bases). V gave up 3 bases and J gave up 6 bases, with 12 bases separating them. Germline CDR1 is SGHRS and CDR2 is YFSETQ. There are 14 residues in the CDR3. The CDR3 nucleotides are TGCGCCAGCAGCTACCAGGGGGGCCCCGGGGAGCTGTTTTTT. The encoded protein is CASSYQGGPGELFF.

The chain uses TRBV5-6 and TRBJ2-7; 8 bases agree with TRBD1. The CDR3 loop spans 13 amino acids. V shed 3 bases, J shed 4 bases, and the junction held 3 bases outside the gene matches. Per germline, CDR1 SGHDT and CDR2 YYEEEE. This CDR3 reads CASSSQGGYEQYF. The CDR3 DNA is TGTGCCAGCAGCTCACAGGGGGGATACGAGCAGTACTTC.

V and J are TRBV6-5 and TRBJ2-3, with 8 positions matching TRBD1. V lost 7 bases to trimming and J lost 1 base; unmatched junction nucleotides: 4. The CDR3 consists of 14 residues. Germline CDR1 reads MNHEY; CDR2 reads SVGAGI. CDR3 DNA sequence: TGTGCCAGCAACCAGGACAGGGGCACAGATACGCAGTATTTT. Residues: CASNQDRGTDTQYF.

The genes are TRBV15 and TRBJ2-3; 10 nucleotides match TRBD1. Germline-derived CDR1 and CDR2 are LNHNV and YYDKDF (reference sequence). The trim removed 4 bases at V and 2 bases at J, leaving 3 bases unmatched. The CDR3 contains 15 residues. DNA of the CDR3: TGTGCCACCAGCACGCGACAGGGGGCCACAGATACGCAGTATTTT. Amino acids: CATSTRQGATDTQYF.

This clone was recorded once. The chain combines TRBV29-1 with TRBJ1-2; weak D call: TRBD1 (5 bases). CDR3 length: 11 amino acids. Trimming stripped 6 bases from V and 4 bases from J, with 9 bases between. CDR1 is SQVTM and CDR2 is ANQGSEA in the germline V gene. For the CDR3, the DNA is TGCAGCGTAGCGACAGCCTATGGCTACACCTTC. Translated, it gives CSVATAYGYTF.

This chain links TRBV27 with TRBJ1-4; TRBD1 matches at 7 bases. Looked up from germline, CDR1 is MNHEY and CDR2 is SMNVEV (reference sequence). CDR3 size: 15 residues. V was pared by 4 bases and J by 7 bases, with 9 bases of the junction left unmatched. In nucleotides, the CDR3 is TGTGCCAGCAGTTCCCTAGGGGGCAGGGCTGAAAAACTGTTTTTT. As protein: CASSSLGGRAEKLFF.

The chain uses TRBV6-1 and TRBJ1-2; TRBD1 matches 8 bases. The J segment lost 7 bases and the V segment lost 4 bases, leaving 11 bases of the junction unmatched. This CDR3 spans 15 amino acids. CDR1 MNHNS and CDR2 SASEGT come from the germline V gene. DNA for the CDR3: TGTGCCAGCAGTGGAATAACAGGGGGTCGGAGTGGCTACACCTTC. It specifies CASSGITGGRSGYTF.